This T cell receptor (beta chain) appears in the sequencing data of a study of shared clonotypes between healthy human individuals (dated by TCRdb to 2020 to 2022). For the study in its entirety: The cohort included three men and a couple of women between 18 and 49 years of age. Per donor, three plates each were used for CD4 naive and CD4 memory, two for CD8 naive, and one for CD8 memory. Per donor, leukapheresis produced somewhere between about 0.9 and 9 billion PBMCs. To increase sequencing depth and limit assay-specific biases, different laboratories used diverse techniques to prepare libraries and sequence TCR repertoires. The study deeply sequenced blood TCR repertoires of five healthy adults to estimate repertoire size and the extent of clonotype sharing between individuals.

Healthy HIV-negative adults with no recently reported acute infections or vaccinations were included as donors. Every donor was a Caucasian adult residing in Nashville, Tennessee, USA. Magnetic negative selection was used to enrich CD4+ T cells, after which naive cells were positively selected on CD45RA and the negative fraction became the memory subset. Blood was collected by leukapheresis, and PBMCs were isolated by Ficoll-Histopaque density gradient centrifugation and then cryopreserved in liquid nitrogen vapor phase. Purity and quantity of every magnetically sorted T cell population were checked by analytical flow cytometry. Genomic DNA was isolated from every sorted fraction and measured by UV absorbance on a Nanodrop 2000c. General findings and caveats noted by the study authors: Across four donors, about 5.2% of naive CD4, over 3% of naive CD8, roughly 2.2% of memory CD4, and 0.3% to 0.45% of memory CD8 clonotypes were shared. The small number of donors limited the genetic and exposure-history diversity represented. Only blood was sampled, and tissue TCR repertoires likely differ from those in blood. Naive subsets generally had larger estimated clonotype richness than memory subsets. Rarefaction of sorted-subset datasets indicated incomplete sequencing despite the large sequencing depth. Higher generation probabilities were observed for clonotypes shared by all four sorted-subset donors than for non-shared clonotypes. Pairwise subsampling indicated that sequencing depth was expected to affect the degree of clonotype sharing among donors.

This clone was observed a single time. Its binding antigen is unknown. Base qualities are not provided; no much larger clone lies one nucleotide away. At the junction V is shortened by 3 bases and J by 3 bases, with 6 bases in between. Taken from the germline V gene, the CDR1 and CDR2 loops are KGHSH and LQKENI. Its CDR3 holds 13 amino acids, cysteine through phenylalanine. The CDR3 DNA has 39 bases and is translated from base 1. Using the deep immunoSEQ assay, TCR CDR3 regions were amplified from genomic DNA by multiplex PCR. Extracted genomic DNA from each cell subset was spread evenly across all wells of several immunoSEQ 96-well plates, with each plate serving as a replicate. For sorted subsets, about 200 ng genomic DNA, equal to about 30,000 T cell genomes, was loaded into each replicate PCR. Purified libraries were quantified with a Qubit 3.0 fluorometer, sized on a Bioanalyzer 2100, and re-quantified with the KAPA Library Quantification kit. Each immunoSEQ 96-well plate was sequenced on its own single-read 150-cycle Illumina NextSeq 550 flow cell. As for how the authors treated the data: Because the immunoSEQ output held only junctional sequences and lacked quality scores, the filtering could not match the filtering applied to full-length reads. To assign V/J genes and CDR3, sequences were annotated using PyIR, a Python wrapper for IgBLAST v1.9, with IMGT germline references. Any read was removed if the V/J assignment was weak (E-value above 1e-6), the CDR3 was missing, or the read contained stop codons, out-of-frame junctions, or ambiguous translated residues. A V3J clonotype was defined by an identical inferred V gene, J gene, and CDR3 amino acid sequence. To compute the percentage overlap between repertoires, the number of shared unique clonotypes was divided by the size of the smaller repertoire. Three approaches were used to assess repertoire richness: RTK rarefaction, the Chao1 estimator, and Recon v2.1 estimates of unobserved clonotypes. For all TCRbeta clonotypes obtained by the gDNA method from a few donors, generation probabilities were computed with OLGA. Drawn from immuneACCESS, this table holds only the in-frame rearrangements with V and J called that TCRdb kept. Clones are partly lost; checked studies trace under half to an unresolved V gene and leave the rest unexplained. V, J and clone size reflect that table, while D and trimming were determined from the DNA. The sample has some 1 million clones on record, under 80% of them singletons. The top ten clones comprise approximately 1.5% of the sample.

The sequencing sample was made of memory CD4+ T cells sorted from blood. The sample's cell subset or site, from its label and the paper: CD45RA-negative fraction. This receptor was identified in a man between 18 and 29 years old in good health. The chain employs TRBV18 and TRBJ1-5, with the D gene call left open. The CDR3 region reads CASSPSDNQPQHF. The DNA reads TGTGCCAGCTCACCGAGCGACAATCAGCCCCAGCATTTT.